This T cell receptor (beta chain) was obtained from a study of T cell repertoires and HLA-DP antigens. Looking at the study overall: Alloreactive CD4+ T cells targeted HLA-DP on transduced HeLa.

Regarding the study as a whole: Sorted CD137+ clonality was around 0.38 for both alloantigens, versus approximately 0.04 pre-culture.

Details on this clone: Its antigen remains unidentified.

CDR3 size: 15 residues. The J segment lost 5 bases and the V segment lost 0 bases, leaving 4 bases of the junction unmatched. The germline V gene encodes CDR1 SGHRS and CDR2 YFSETQ. Amplification used primers for 54 TRBV and 13 TRBJ segments. Profiling relied on immunoSEQ multiplex PCR, and the TCRdb table lists in-frame clones only, not all of them. This table has about 120,000 clones, 80% to 95% appearing once. What was sequenced was CD4+ T cells from PBMCs. The sequence was collected from a woman aged 18-30 years in good health and CMV-seronegative. The V gene is TRBV5-1, the J gene TRBJ1-4, with 7 bases fitting TRBD1. In nucleotides, the CDR3 is TGCGCCAGCAGCTTGGAGGGGGCGGGGAATGAAAAACTGTTTTTT. Amino acids: CASSLEGAGNEKLFF.